This T cell receptor (beta chain) emerged from a study of T cell changes during pregnancy in multiple sclerosis. There are 16 residues in the CDR3. V gave up 2 bases and J gave up 9 bases; unmatched junction bases: 9. Germline V CDR1 and CDR2: MNHNY, SVGAGI (reference sequence). Repertoires were generated with immunoSEQ multiplex PCR, while TCRdb's copy carries only in-frame clones and drops some. The sample yields roughly 42,000 clones, roughly nine tenths seen once. The sample in question was CD4+ T cells from peripheral blood mononuclear cells, obtained before pregnancy. The clonotype comes from a female donor with multiple sclerosis, enrolled in a pregnancy study. The chain uses TRBV6-6 and TRBJ1-4, with 10 bases that match TRBD1. CDR3 region: CASSYQSGTGVQKLFF. DNA of the CDR3: TGTGCCAGCAGTTACCAAAGCGGGACAGGGGTGCAAAAACTGTTTTTT.